This T cell receptor beta chain was captured in a study of technical replicates of blood from several donors. The protocol was immunoSEQ multiplex PCR, while the TCRdb copy is restricted to in-frame clones and leaves out a portion. The repertoire holds about 73,000 clones, with more than 85% as singletons. Germline V lookup: CDR1 SGHAT, CDR2 FQDESV (reference sequence). Trimming cost V 5 bases and J 7 bases; bases outside gene matches: 4. There are 12 residues in the CDR3. The chain couples TRBV11-1 to TRBJ1-1; 7 nucleotides agree with TRBD1. This receptor was taken from a human donor in good health. Some clones in this sample may be carry-over from other donors' samples. Material for sequencing was PBMCs. The CDR3 region has the DNA TGTGCCAGCAGCCCCGACAGGGATGAAGCTTTCTTT. Amino acids: CASSPDRDEAFF.